This T cell receptor (beta chain) was profiled in a study of shared clonotypes between healthy human individuals (dated by TCRdb to the early 2020s). Regarding the research as a whole: A couple of women and a few men aged 18 to 49 years were included in the cohort. For each donor, CD4 naive and CD4 memory were each given three plates, CD8 naive was given two plates, and CD8 memory was given one plate. Between about 0.94 and 8.9 billion PBMCs per donor were obtained by leukapheresis. Blood TCR repertoires of roughly five healthy adults were deeply sequenced to estimate repertoire size and the extent of clonotype sharing between individuals. To increase sequencing depth and limit assay-specific biases, different laboratories used diverse techniques to prepare libraries and sequence TCR repertoires. Here is what the overall study found, with its caveats: Estimated clonotype richness was generally larger for naive than for memory subsets. Rarefaction of sorted-subset datasets indicated incomplete sequencing despite the large sequencing depth. Sharing across a few donors was observed for around 5% of naive CD4, over 3% of naive CD8, 2% to 2.5% of memory CD4, and around 0.4% of memory CD8 clonotypes. Sampling was restricted to blood, and TCR repertoires in tissue are likely to differ from TCR repertoires in blood. The genetic and exposure-history diversity represented was limited by the small number of donors. Compared with non-shared clonotypes, clonotypes shared by all four sorted-subset donors had higher generation probabilities. Pairwise subsampling indicated that sequencing depth was expected to affect the degree of clonotype sharing among donors.

Using the deep immunoSEQ assay, multiplex PCR amplified TCR CDR3 regions from genomic DNA. Extracted genomic DNA from each cell subset was spread evenly across all wells of several immunoSEQ 96-well plates, with each plate serving as a replicate. For sorted subsets, around 200 ng genomic DNA, equal to about 30,000 T cell genomes, was loaded into each replicate PCR. Purified libraries were quantified with a Qubit 3.0 fluorometer, sized on a Bioanalyzer 2100, and re-quantified with the KAPA Library Quantification kit. Each immunoSEQ 96-well plate was sequenced on its own single-read 150-cycle Illumina NextSeq 550 flow cell. In the original analysis: The immunoSEQ output contained only junctional sequences without quality scores, so filtering could not match that applied to full-length reads. To assign V/J genes and CDR3, sequences were annotated against IMGT germline references using PyIR, a Python wrapper for IgBLAST v1.9. Any read was removed if the V/J assignment was weak (E-value above 1e-6), the CDR3 was missing, or the read contained stop codons, out-of-frame junctions, or ambiguous translated residues. V3J clonotypes were defined by identical inferred V gene, J gene, and CDR3 amino acid sequence. Percentage overlap between repertoires was calculated by dividing the number of shared unique clonotypes by the size of the smaller repertoire. Repertoire richness was assessed with RTK rarefaction, the Chao1 estimator, and Recon v2.1 estimates of unobserved clonotypes. Generation probabilities were computed with OLGA for all TCRbeta clonotypes obtained by the gDNA method from four donors. The immuneACCESS repertoire file appears here via TCRdb, limited to in-frame rearrangements. These files lack a portion of the clones; in checked studies, under half of the deficit traces to unresolved V genes, and the cause of the others is not known. V, J and clone size are those of that table, while D and trimming were read from the DNA. The sample has roughly 2 million clones on record, 95% of them singletons. Approximately 0.13% of the sample is held by the ten biggest clonotypes.

The CDR3 starts with the cysteine, ends with the phenylalanine, and has 16 residues. Of the read, only the CDR3 DNA is kept; its 48 bases are in frame from base 1. The donors were healthy, HIV-negative adults who had no recently reported acute infections or vaccinations. Every donor was a Caucasian adult residing in Nashville, Tennessee, USA. CD4+ T cells were enriched by magnetic negative selection, after which naive cells were positively selected on CD45RA and the negative fraction was taken as the memory subset. Blood was obtained by leukapheresis, after which PBMCs were separated by Ficoll-Histopaque density gradient centrifugation and cryopreserved in liquid nitrogen vapor phase. Analytical flow cytometry was used to check the purity and quantity of every magnetically sorted T cell population. From each sorted fraction, genomic DNA was isolated and quantified by UV absorbance on a Nanodrop 2000c.

On this clone: Its antigen is currently not known. Base qualities are missing; no much larger clone stands one base away.

The chain is made from TRBV12-2 and TRBJ1-6. TRBV12-2 is deemed a pseudogene. The receptor's source is a man aged 18 to 29 in good health. The specimen sequenced was naive CD4+ T cells sorted from blood. The cell subset or site label corresponds to: CD45RA+ positively selected. The nucleotides are TGTGCAAGTCGCTTAGCGCCCCGGGAATACGATTCACCCCTCCACTTT. It codes for CASRLAPREYDSPLHF.